This T cell receptor beta chain was obtained from a study of T cell responses to AZD1222 COVID-19 vaccine. Produced via immunoSEQ multiplex PCR; TCRdb's table is partial and in-frame only. The repertoire has 90,000 to 100,000 clones, less than 90% of them found once; the top ten carry 3.5% to 4%. V was clipped by 0 bases and J by 2 bases; unmatched bases: 2. This CDR3 contains 16 residues. CDR1 is LNHNV, CDR2 YYDKDF, per germline (reference sequence). Sequences were derived from peripheral blood, sampled on day 0 of AZD1222 vaccination. The J gene is TRBJ1-5, the V gene TRBV15; 9 bases are shared with TRBD1. This receptor was taken from an adult in good health. The CDR3 sequence: CATSREDRGGNQPQHF. CDR3 sequence (DNA): TGTGCCACCAGCAGAGAGGACAGGGGCGGCAATCAGCCCCAGCATTTT.